This T cell receptor beta chain was recorded in a study of Graves' ophthalmopathy and Graves' hyperthyroidism. Study outcomes and limitations: Cross-validated, the 13-signature model showed 87.88%/81.08% sensitivity/specificity, and 80%/75% in the test set. Ophthalmopathy progression was predicted by the model at about 70% sensitivity and 72.22% specificity.

RNA transcripts yielded amplified TCR beta CDR3 regions. An opening RT-PCR round employed HTBI primers and preceded a second-round multiplex PCR. MiXCR, run by TCRdb on the multiplex PCR reads, gives a single entry per CDR3 protein. The sample holds under 350,000 distinct CDR3 sequences, roughly 15% seen once. This clonotype was detected many times. The antigen is undetermined. If patients had other autoimmune diseases, uncontrolled infections, pregnancy or lactation, they were excluded. PBMCs were isolated by Ficoll-Paque density gradient centrifugation, using roughly 10 ml of fresh peripheral blood as the starting material. The V gene's germline CDR1 is SGHRS and CDR2 YFSETQ. The CDR3 loop spans 16 amino acids. V gave up 1 base and J gave up 1 base, with 12 bases separating them.

This clonotype originated in an adult man with Graves' ophthalmopathy. Sequenced sample: peripheral blood. V gene TRBV5-1 combines with J gene TRBJ1-3; no reliable D call. For the CDR3, the DNA is TGCGCCAGCAGCTTGACTAATATCGCATCTGGAAACACCATATATTTT. Its translation is CASSLTNIASGNTIYF.